The 21 T cell receptor beta chains below all came from one sample that was sequenced in a study of PD-1 blockade in mismatch repair-deficient tumors (dated by TCRdb to the late 2010s). The library was produced with the immunoSEQ multiplex PCR assay. TCRdb re-hosts the immuneACCESS table, in-frame sequences only. Its copies lack some clones; in the studies checked, an unresolved V gene accounts for under half of them, and the cause for the rest is not known. The sample has 25,000 to 30,000 clones on record, 65% to 85% of them singletons. About 2.7% of the sample is in the top ten clones. The time point label here, explained by the study, means: peripheral blood before pembrolizumab. Sequences were derived from PBMCs, sampled before pembrolizumab treatment. These receptors were obtained from an adult with mismatch repair-deficient cancer.

The chain combines TRBV7-9 with TRBJ2-1; 7 positions agree with TRBD2. Germline CDR1 reads SEHNR; CDR2 reads FQNEAQ (reference sequence). After removal of 7 bases from V and 0 bases from J, the junction contained 6 bases not matched to a gene. The CDR3 has 15 residues. The CDR3 protein is CASMTSQSSYNEQFF. In DNA, the CDR3 is TGTGCCAGCATGACTAGCCAGAGCTCCTACAATGAGCAGTTCTTC.

The J gene is TRBJ2-7, the V gene TRBV2; a weak D match, TRBD2 (5 bases). The V gene's germline CDR1 is SNHLY and CDR2 FYNNEI. The CDR3 is 14 residues long. Trimming removed 8 bases from V and 2 bases from J, with 16 bases in between. CDR3 nucleotide sequence: TGTGCCAGCTCCAAGGAGGCGGGCCCCTACGAGCAGTACTTC. Encoded protein: CASSKEAGPYEQYF.

The V call is TRBV5-5, the J call TRBJ2-1; no definite D call. V lost 1 base and J 5 bases, leaving 4 bases between the germline ends. Germline assignment: CDR1 SGHKS and CDR2 YYEKEE (reference sequence). The CDR3 sequence is 12 residues long. The CDR3, as DNA: TGTGCCAGCAGCTTGAAGCACAATGAGCAGTTCTTC. This encodes CASSLKHNEQFF.

J is TRBJ2-7 and V is TRBV28; 11 bases are a match to TRBD1. The CDR3 runs to 15 residues. V gave up 4 bases and J gave up 3 bases; unmatched junction bases: 5. The germline gives CDR1 MDHEN, CDR2 SYDVKM. CDR3: CASSSSGTGGYEQYF. In nucleotides, the CDR3 is TGTGCCAGCAGTTCGTCCGGGACAGGGGGCTACGAGCAGTACTTC.

CDR3 sequence: CASSSLAGVSRVTDTQYF. CDR3 coding DNA: TGTGCCAGCAGTTCGCTAGCGGGAGTGTCAAGAGTGACAGATACGCAGTATTTT. V is TRBV27 and J is TRBJ2-3; 10 nucleotides match TRBD2. V trimming: 4 bases; J trimming: 3 bases; junction bases outside the gene matches: 13. Germline CDR1 reads MNHEY; CDR2 reads SMNVEV (reference sequence). The CDR3 contains 18 residues.

The J gene is TRBJ1-2, the V gene TRBV19; D ambiguous. CDR3 length: 11 residues. Trimming stripped 7 bases from V and 2 bases from J, with 5 bases between. From germline, CDR1 is LNHDA and CDR2 SQIVND (reference sequence). This chain's CDR3 is CASNSNYGYTF. DNA of the CDR3: TGTGCCAGTAACAGCAACTATGGCTACACCTTC.

V usage is TRBV5-8 and J usage is TRBJ2-3; 8 positions agree with TRBD1. Germline CDR1 and CDR2: SGHTS and YDEGEE. V shed 4 bases and J 3 bases; nucleotides not matched to a gene: 4. The CDR3 loop spans 14 amino acids. The CDR3 reads CASSPTGGTDTQYF. The CDR3 nucleotides are TGTGCCAGCAGCCCTACAGGGGGAACAGATACGCAGTATTTT.

The chain uses TRBV30 and TRBJ2-2, with 7 bases aligning to TRBD1. The CDR3 spans 17 residues. V lost 0 bases, J lost 6 bases, and 13 bases stayed unmatched. CDR1 and CDR2 (germline): GTSNPN, SVGIG (reference sequence). CDR3 sequence (DNA): TGTGCCTGGAGTGTAAAGCTTCCGAGGGGGCGATCCGGGGAGCTGTTTTTT. This codes for CAWSVKLPRGRSGELFF. Supplemented by reference TRBV30 and TRBJ2-2, the full variable domain reads SQTIHQWPATLVQPVGSPLSLECTVEGTSNPNLYWYRQAAGRGLQLLFYSVGIGQISSEVPQNLSASRPQDRQFILSSKKLLLSDSGFYLCAWSVKLPRGRSGELFFGEGSRLTVL.

The genes are TRBV5-1 and TRBJ2-1; D perhaps matches TRBD1 (6 bases). Germline values: CDR1 SGHRS, CDR2 YFSETQ. The germline V and J ends were trimmed by 4 bases and 0 bases, with 11 bases remaining between them. The CDR3 spans 15 residues. CDR3 in DNA: TGCGCCAGCAGCGGTACAGGGAGCTCCTACAATGAGCAGTTCTTC. The encoded protein is CASSGTGSSYNEQFF.

This clone came up a few times. The chain joins TRBV27 to TRBJ2-7; D remains unclear. The germline V gene encodes CDR1 MNHEY and CDR2 SMNVEV (reference sequence). This CDR3 spans 13 amino acids. V lost 2 bases to trimming and J lost 1 base, with 6 bases between them. This CDR3 reads CASSLTRSYEQYF. DNA for the CDR3: TGTGCCAGCAGTTTAACCCGGTCCTACGAGCAGTACTTC.

The V call is TRBV7-8, the J call TRBJ2-7, with a weak D call TRBD2 (6 bases). CDR1 is SGHVS, CDR2 FQNEAQ, per germline. V was trimmed by 4 bases and J by 1 base, leaving 11 bases between them. The CDR3 is 14 residues long. The CDR3 protein is CASSSLTSSYEQYF. The DNA of the CDR3 is TGTGCCAGCAGCTCCTTGACTAGTTCCTACGAGCAGTACTTC.

The V call is TRBV18, the J call TRBJ2-6; no reliable D call. This CDR3 comprises 15 residues. Trimming removed 1 base at V and 1 base at J, with 5 bases between. Germline lookup yields CDR1 KGHSH and CDR2 LQKENI. The CDR3 coding sequence is TGTGCCAGCTCACCACGAACTTCTGGGGCCAACGTCCTGACTTTC. As protein: CASSPRTSGANVLTF.

The V gene is TRBV27, the J gene TRBJ2-7, with 12 bases fitting TRBD1. CDR3 length: 17 amino acids. J lost 3 bases, V lost 9 bases, and 15 bases had no gene match. From germline, CDR1 is MNHEY and CDR2 SMNVEV (reference sequence). CDR3 nucleotide sequence: TGTGCCAGTACCGGGACAGGGGGCTCTTTAGGAATCTACGAGCAGTACTTC. Its protein is CASTGTGGSLGIYEQYF.

In this sample, this clone turned up once. The chain recombines TRBV6-5 with TRBJ1-4; 8 nucleotides match TRBD1. Germline assignment: CDR1 MNHEY and CDR2 SVGAGI. CDR3 length: 15 residues. The J segment lost 2 bases and the V segment lost 2 bases, leaving 1 base of the junction unmatched. The CDR3 region is CASSYHRGTNEKLFF. DNA for the CDR3: TGTGCCAGCAGTTACCACAGGGGGACTAATGAAAAACTGTTTTTT.

The chain uses TRBV27 and TRBJ1-1, with a tentative D call TRBD1 (5 bases). Trimming took off 5 bases at V and 5 bases at J, with 18 bases between the two ends. The CDR3 spans 15 residues. The germline gives CDR1 MNHEY, CDR2 SMNVEV (reference sequence). The CDR3 DNA sequence: TGTGCCAGCAGTCTTCACCGGGGGGAAAGAACTGAAGCTTTCTTT. Amino acids: CASSLHRGERTEAFF.

The rearrangement uses TRBV27 and TRBJ2-3, with TRBD2 matching over 8 bases. V lost 4 bases and J lost 0; bases outside the gene matches: 9. CDR1 and CDR2 from the germline V gene are MNHEY and SMNVEV (reference sequence). The CDR3 is made up of 17 amino acids. The CDR3 here is CASSSPLAGDSTDTQYF. The CDR3 DNA reads TGTGCCAGCAGTTCCCCTCTAGCGGGCGATAGCACAGATACGCAGTATTTT.

The chain has TRBV28 and TRBJ1-2; perhaps TRBD1 as D (6 bases). The CDR3 runs to 14 residues. V lost 10 bases, J lost 2 bases, and 17 bases lay in between. CDR1 is MDHEN and CDR2 is SYDVKM in the germline V gene. CDR3 residues: CAIARGARNYGYTF. The CDR3 DNA reads TGTGCCATCGCGCGGGGGGCCCGAAACTATGGCTACACCTTC.

There are a few counts of this clone. The chain couples TRBV6-5 to TRBJ1-6; D may be TRBD1 (5 bases). CDR3 length: 14 residues. V was cut by 7 bases and J by 7 bases, with 14 bases left in between. The germline gives CDR1 MNHEY, CDR2 SVGAGI. The CDR3 coding sequence is TGTGCCAGCAATGGGGGAGGGCGCAATTCACCCCTCCACTTT. This gives the protein CASNGGGRNSPLHF.

In this sample, this clone turned up a few times. The chain couples TRBV5-1 to TRBJ2-7; D perhaps matches TRBD2 (5 bases). Deletions cut 5 bases from V and 3 bases from J, with 18 bases between. Germline CDR1 SGHRS, CDR2 YFSETQ. The CDR3 contains 15 residues. Here the CDR3 DNA reads TGCGCCAGCAGACCAACTCGTGACGGACTCTACGAGCAGTACTTC. Its protein product is CASRPTRDGLYEQYF.

The chain employs TRBV11-3 and TRBJ1-6; D is unclear. Germline V lookup: CDR1 SGHNT, CDR2 YENEEA. Trimming cost V 2 bases and J 2 bases, with 7 bases left between them. The CDR3 totals 15 residues. The CDR3 sequence is CASSLMRAYNSPLHF. The CDR3 bases are TGTGCCAGCAGCTTAATGAGGGCCTATAATTCACCCCTCCACTTT.

The rearrangement joins TRBV6-1 to TRBJ2-5, with 8 positions matching TRBD2. The V gene's germline CDR1 is MNHNS and CDR2 SASEGT. V dropped 3 bases and J dropped 2; count of bases not matched to a gene: 2. CDR3 length: 14 amino acids. CDR3 nucleotide sequence: TGTGCCAGCAGTGACGGCGGGGGGCAAGAGACCCAGTACTTC. Its translation is CASSDGGGQETQYF.